This T cell receptor beta chain derives from a study of blood T cell repertoires in COVID-19. Study-wide background: T cells, B-cell-depleted T cells, or PBMCs supplied cDNA or gDNA.

This table comes from immunoSEQ multiplex PCR, and its TCRdb copy is limited to in-frame clones, with some not included. The data contain 100,000 to 130,000 clones, approximately 89% of them seen just once; the ten biggest clones take up 6.8%. The CDR3 has 15 residues. The germline V gene has CDR1 MNHEY and CDR2 SVGEGT. V gave up 5 bases and J gave up 0 bases; unmatched junction bases: 1. This clonotype was sampled from a man between 45 and 60 years old with active or convalescent COVID-19. The material sequenced was peripheral blood. The gene calls are TRBV6-2 or TRBV6-3 and TRBJ2-1, with 10 positions matching TRBD2. This chain's CDR3 is CASSLAGVSYNEQFF. In DNA form, the CDR3 reads TGTGCCAGCAGTCTAGCGGGAGTCTCCTACAATGAGCAGTTCTTC.